The clone carrying this T cell receptor (beta chain) was counted a few times. Its antigen is not known. V lost 1 base, J lost 7 bases, and 7 bases stayed unmatched. The CDR3 sequence is 14 residues long. Per germline, CDR1 SGHTA and CDR2 FQGNSA. The entry originates in a study of beta chain features in type 1 diabetes. Reverse transcribing all isolated RNA meant expressed TCRB transcripts were sequenced. Libraries were prepared by immunoSEQ multiplex PCR; TCRdb keeps only in-frame clonotypes and omits some of them. The table includes 150,000 to 200,000 clones, around 8.3% detected once. The study's findings and limits: A moderate, significant TCRB CDR3 shortening appeared in type 1 diabetes across four CD4+ subsets.

V gene TRBV7-2 combines with J gene TRBJ2-7; TRBD1 agrees at 7 bases. Sequencing input: central memory CD4+ T cells from blood. This TCR was recovered from a woman between 18 and 29 years old with type 1 diabetes. Here the CDR3 reads CASSLGGQLREQYF. The CDR3 bases are TGTGCCAGCAGCTTAGGGGGACAGTTGAGGGAGCAGTACTTC.